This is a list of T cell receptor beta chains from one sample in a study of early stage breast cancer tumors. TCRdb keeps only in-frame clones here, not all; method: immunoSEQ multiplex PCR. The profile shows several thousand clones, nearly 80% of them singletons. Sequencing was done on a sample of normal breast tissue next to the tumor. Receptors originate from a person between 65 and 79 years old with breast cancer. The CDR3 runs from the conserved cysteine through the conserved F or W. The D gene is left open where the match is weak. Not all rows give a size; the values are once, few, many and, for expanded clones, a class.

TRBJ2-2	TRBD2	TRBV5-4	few	CASSSDGLAGANTGELFF	TGTGCCAGCAGCTCAGACGGACTAGCGGGAGCGAACACCGGGGAGCTGTTTTTT
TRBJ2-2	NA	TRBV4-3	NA	CASSRLSANTGELFF	TGCGCCAGCAGCCGACTATCCGCGAACACCGGGGAGCTGTTTTTT
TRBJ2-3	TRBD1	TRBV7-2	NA	CASSSWTGFTDTQYF	TGTGCCAGCAGCTCGTGGACAGGGTTCACAGATACGCAGTATTTT
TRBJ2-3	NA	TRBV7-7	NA	CASSLASAAATQYF	TGTGCCAGCAGCTTAGCGTCCGCCGCGGCTACGCAGTATTTT
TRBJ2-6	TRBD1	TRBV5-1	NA	CASSPWDRGTGANVLTF	TGCGCCAGCAGCCCATGGGACAGGGGAACTGGGGCCAACGTCCTGACTTTC
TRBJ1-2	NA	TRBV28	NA	CASSHGSGDSGYGYTF	TGTGCCAGCAGCCACGGATCAGGGGATTCGGGCTATGGCTACACCTTC
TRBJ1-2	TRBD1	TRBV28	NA	CASSTTGTNYGYTF	TGTGCCAGCAGTACGACAGGGACCAACTATGGCTACACCTTC
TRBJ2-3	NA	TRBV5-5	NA	CASSLSDYQAGDTQYF	TGTGCCAGCAGCTTGAGTGACTATCAAGCCGGAGATACGCAGTATTTT
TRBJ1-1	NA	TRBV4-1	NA	CASSQERLGQSPQAFF	TGCGCCAGCAGCCAAGAGAGGCTCGGCCAGTCCCCTCAAGCTTTCTTT
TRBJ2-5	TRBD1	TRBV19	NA	CASGGRGTGKQETQYF	TGTGCCAGCGGAGGGCGGGGGACAGGGAAACAAGAGACCCAGTACTTC
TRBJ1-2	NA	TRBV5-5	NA	CASSWEVLVRGVSGYTF	TGTGCCAGCAGCTGGGAAGTTTTGGTTAGGGGCGTCTCTGGCTACACCTTC
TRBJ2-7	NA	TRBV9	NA	CASSAFPGEQYF	TGTGCCAGCAGCGCCTTTCCGGGGGAGCAGTACTTC
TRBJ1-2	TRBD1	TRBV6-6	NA	CAGRPTGATGSYTF	TGTGCCGGCCGCCCAACAGGGGCGACGGGGAGCTACACCTTC
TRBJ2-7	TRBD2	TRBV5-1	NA	CASSLRAGVYEQYF	TGCGCCAGCAGCTTACGAGCGGGAGTTTACGAGCAGTACTTC
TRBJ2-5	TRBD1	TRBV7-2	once	CASSLFPRGPSGETQYF	TGTGCCAGCAGCTTATTTCCCAGGGGGCCATCGGGAGAGACCCAGTACTTC
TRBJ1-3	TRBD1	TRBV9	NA	CASSGPQGAERDTIYF	TGTGCCAGCAGCGGACCACAGGGGGCAGAAAGAGACACCATATATTTT
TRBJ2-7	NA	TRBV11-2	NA	CASGPRQGLYEQYF	TGTGCCAGCGGCCCCCGGCAGGGGCTCTACGAGCAGTACTTC
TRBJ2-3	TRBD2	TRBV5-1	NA	CASTTVASGGTDTQYF	TGCGCCAGCACCACGGTCGCTAGCGGGGGGACAGATACGCAGTATTTT
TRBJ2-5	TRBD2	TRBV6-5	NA	CASTPAAGGAETQYF	TGTGCCAGCACCCCTGCAGCGGGAGGGGCGGAGACCCAGTACTTC
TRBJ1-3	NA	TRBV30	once	CAWSVPRNTIYF	TGTGCCTGGAGTGTCCCCAGAAACACCATATATTTT
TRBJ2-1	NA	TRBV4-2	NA	CASSQDLRPTYNEQFF	TGTGCCAGCAGCCAAGATTTGCGGCCTACCTACAATGAGCAGTTCTTC
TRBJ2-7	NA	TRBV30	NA	CAWSRNRDNEQYF	TGTGCCTGGTCGCGGAACAGGGACAACGAGCAGTACTTC
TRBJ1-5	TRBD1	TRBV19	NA	CASSMTYGQGEGQPQHF	TGTGCCAGTAGCATGACTTACGGACAGGGGGAAGGACAGCCCCAGCATTTT
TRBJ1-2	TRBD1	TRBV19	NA	CASKLGQTNYGYTF	TGTGCCAGTAAACTGGGACAGACTAACTATGGCTACACCTTC
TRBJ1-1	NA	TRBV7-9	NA	CAASTVRGAGAFF	TGTGCCGCCAGCACGGTTCGGGGGGCGGGTGCTTTCTTT
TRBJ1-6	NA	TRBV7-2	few	CASSLDSRAVNSPLHF	TGTGCCAGCAGCTTAGACTCCAGGGCTGTTAATTCACCCCTCCACTTT
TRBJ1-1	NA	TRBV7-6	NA	CASSGDLNTEAFF	TGTGCCAGCAGCGGGGACTTGAACACTGAAGCTTTCTTT
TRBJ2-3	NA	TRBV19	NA	CASSITRGTDTQYF	TGTGCCAGTAGTATCACCCGGGGCACAGATACGCAGTATTTT
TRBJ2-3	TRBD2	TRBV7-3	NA	CASSLTIGLASGGQPLLSTDTQYF	TGTGCCAGCAGCTTAACGATAGGGCTGGCTAGCGGGGGCCAACCCCTACTCAGCACAGATACGCAGTATTTT
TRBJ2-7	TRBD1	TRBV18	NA	CASSKGQTYEQYF	TGTGCCAGCTCAAAGGGACAGACCTACGAGCAGTACTTC
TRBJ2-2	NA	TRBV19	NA	CADNRGRDTGELFF	TGTGCCGACAACCGGGGAAGGGACACCGGGGAGCTGTTTTTT
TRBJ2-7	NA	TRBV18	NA	CASSPSSSGEEQYF	TGTGCCAGCTCACCCTCATCTTCCGGGGAGGAGCAGTACTTC